This T cell receptor beta chain was obtained from a study of T cell responses to AZD1222 COVID-19 vaccine. Looking at the study overall: Samples with a second dose at about 4 or about 12 weeks were pooled together.

Overall study results and limits: After the peak T cell response, and only then, were repertoires sampled.

Concerning this clone: The antigen is undetermined.

Measured with immunoSEQ multiplex PCR; TCRdb has only the in-frame clones, and not every one. Here the sample spans 130,000 or so clones, about 94% being singletons. Between the trimmed V and J ends, which lost 6 bases and 1 base, there was a span of 10 bases. The CDR3 sequence is 14 residues long. The germline gives CDR1 MDHEN, CDR2 SYDVKM. The receptor's source is an adult in good health. The chain couples TRBV28 to TRBJ2-1; maybe TRBD2 (6 bases). Sequencing used peripheral blood, obtained on day 0 of AZD1222 vaccination. For the CDR3, the DNA is TGTGCCAGCAGATTGGACTATTCCTACAATGAGCAGTTCTTC. It is translated as CASRLDYSYNEQFF.